The rows below give T cell receptor beta chains drawn from one sample of a study of cytomegalovirus exposure and HLA in healthy donors. The protocol was immunoSEQ multiplex PCR, while the TCRdb copy is restricted to in-frame clones and leaves out a portion. The sample lists some 190,000 clones; over 80% were seen once. Input material: PBMCs. All receptors derive from a boy aged 2 to 10 in good health and CMV-seronegative. CDR3s include the opening cysteine and the closing phenylalanine or tryptophan. The order of the fields is clone size, V gene, D gene, J gene, CDR3 DNA, CDR3 protein. The D gene is left open where the match is weak. Size tells how often a clone was seen (once, few, many) or the class of an expanded clone, and some rows leave it out.

size: few; V: TRBV30; D: TRBD2; J: TRBJ2-2; DNA: TGTGCCTGGGGGAAGCGGGGGGCGAACACCGGGGAGCTGTTTTTT; CDR3: CAWGKRGANTGELFF
size: .; V: TRBV11-2; D: TRBD2; J: TRBJ2-3; DNA: TGTGCCAGCAGCTTAAGCGTCGGAAGCGGGGTGGAAAATACGCAGTATTTT; CDR3: CASSLSVGSGVENTQYF
size: .; V: TRBV4-3; D: TRBD2; J: TRBJ2-7; DNA: TGCGCCAGCAGCCCATCGCCGGGGGGTAGCGGCCACGAGCAGTACTTC; CDR3: CASSPSPGGSGHEQYF
size: .; V: TRBV30; D: .; J: TRBJ1-3; DNA: TGTGCCTGGAGTTGGCCCCAGGGGCAGAGCTCTGGAAACACCATATATTTT; CDR3: CAWSWPQGQSSGNTIYF
size: .; V: TRBV4-3; D: TRBD1; J: TRBJ1-1; DNA: TGCGCCAGCAGCGACCGCACAGGGGAAAACACTGAAGCTTTCTTT; CDR3: CASSDRTGENTEAFF
size: .; V: TRBV5-1; D: TRBD1; J: TRBJ2-1; DNA: TGCGCCAGCAGCGCCGGGACAGGGTACAATGAGCAGTTCTTC; CDR3: CASSAGTGYNEQFF
size: .; V: TRBV2; D: TRBD2; J: TRBJ2-5; DNA: TGTGCCCGTAGACTAGCGGGGCAAGAGACCCAGTACTTC; CDR3: CARRLAGQETQYF
size: .; V: TRBV30; D: .; J: TRBJ1-1; DNA: TGTGCCTGGAGTGCCGTCGGGAAAAACACTGAAGCTTTCTTT; CDR3: CAWSAVGKNTEAFF
size: few; V: TRBV19; D: .; J: TRBJ1-2; DNA: TGTGCCAGTAGCGGTGACTATGGCTACACCTTC; CDR3: CASSGDYGYTF
size: .; V: TRBV10-2; D: .; J: TRBJ1-5; DNA: TGCGCCAGCAGTGCCACCGGGACAAGTAGCAATCAGCCCCAGCATTTT; CDR3: CASSATGTSSNQPQHF
size: .; V: TRBV11-2; D: .; J: TRBJ1-1; DNA: TGTGCCAGCAGCGACAGGTCAATTGAAGCTTTCTTT; CDR3: CASSDRSIEAFF
size: .; V: TRBV7-9; D: .; J: TRBJ2-3; DNA: TGTGCCAGCAGCTCCCAGGGGCTGGTAGGAACAGATACGCAGTATTTT; CDR3: CASSSQGLVGTDTQYF
size: once; V: TRBV4-3; D: .; J: TRBJ1-1; DNA: TGCGCCAGCAGTCAGAATGAGGGTTGGAACACTGAAGCTTTCTTT; CDR3: CASSQNEGWNTEAFF
size: .; V: TRBV6-1; D: .; J: TRBJ1-1; DNA: TGTGCCAGCAGACCCCCCGGCAGGGGTGGCACTGAAGCTTTCTTT; CDR3: CASRPPGRGGTEAFF
size: .; V: TRBV2; D: TRBD2; J: TRBJ2-2; DNA: TGTGCCAGCAGCATAGCGGGGGGGACAACCGGGGAGCTGTTTTTT; CDR3: CASSIAGGTTGELFF
size: .; V: TRBV4-3; D: TRBD2; J: TRBJ2-2; DNA: TGCGCCAGCAGCCAAGATCGAGTGGAACTAGCGGGGGGGTACACCGGGGAGCTGTTTTTT; CDR3: CASSQDRVELAGGYTGELFF
size: .; V: TRBV6-1; D: .; J: TRBJ1-4; DNA: TGTGCCAGCAGTTCGACAGTCACTAATGAAAAACTGTTTTTT; CDR3: CASSSTVTNEKLFF
size: .; V: TRBV18; D: TRBD1; J: TRBJ2-5; DNA: TGTGCCAGCTCACCACCGGGACAGGGCGCGGAGACCCAGTACTTC; CDR3: CASSPPGQGAETQYF
size: .; V: TRBV7-8; D: TRBD2; J: TRBJ2-7; DNA: TGTGCCAGCAGAAGGCAGGGACTAGCGGATTACGAGCAGTACTTC; CDR3: CASRRQGLADYEQYF
size: .; V: TRBV6-1; D: .; J: TRBJ1-5; DNA: TGTGCCAGCAGAAGCGGGGCGGGGGCCAGTCAGCCCCAGCATTTT; CDR3: CASRSGAGASQPQHF
size: .; V: TRBV5-1; D: .; J: TRBJ2-5; DNA: TGCGCCAGCCGCACCAGTAGCGGCCAAGAGACCCAGTACTTC; CDR3: CASRTSSGQETQYF
size: few; V: TRBV27; D: .; J: TRBJ1-1; DNA: TGTGCCAGCAGTTTGTTACAGGGGAACACTGAAGCTTTCTTT; CDR3: CASSLLQGNTEAFF
size: .; V: TRBV7-3; D: .; J: TRBJ2-2; DNA: TGTGCCAGCAGCTTCACAGGGACCGGGGAGCTGTTTTTT; CDR3: CASSFTGTGELFF
size: .; V: TRBV5-4; D: .; J: TRBJ2-1; DNA: TGTGCCAGCAGCTTGGCTAGCGTCAATGAGCAGTTCTTC; CDR3: CASSLASVNEQFF
size: .; V: TRBV5-1; D: TRBD1; J: TRBJ2-7; DNA: TGCGCCAGCAGCTTGGGAGCCCCGGACAGGGTGGCCGAGCAGTACTTC; CDR3: CASSLGAPDRVAEQYF